This entry lists 11 T cell receptor beta chains sequenced from one sample in a study of early T cells in non-severe SARS-CoV-2 infection (dated by TCRdb to about 2021). The library was made by 5' RACE. Sequencer: NextSeq 500. TCRdb trimmed public reads at Q25 via fastp, called clones via MiXCR and kept in-frame beta chains. Every distinct CDR3 protein forms one entry, paired with its most common genes and DNA. This sample holds over 75,000 distinct CDR3 sequences; about 15% were observed only once. The ten largest clones represent around 5.1% of the sample. The source material was whole blood. The receptor source for this set is an adult who was a healthcare worker with PCR-confirmed SARS-CoV-2 infection or an uninfected control (not recorded which).

This chain joins TRBV6-2 or TRBV6-3 and TRBJ2-3, with 8 nucleotides matching TRBD2. Trimming took 9 bases from V and 2 from J; bases not matched to a gene: 22. The germline CDR1 and CDR2 sequences are MNHEY and SVGEGT. CDR3 length equals 19 residues. In DNA, the CDR3 is TGTGCCAGAGTCCCGGGTAGTAGGACTAGCACCGAACACACAGATACGCAGTATTTT. This gives the protein CARVPGSRTSTEHTDTQYF.

The rearrangement links TRBV28 to TRBJ2-1; TRBD2 matches at 7 bases. In germline, CDR1 is MDHEN, CDR2 SYDVKM. The CDR3 has 16 residues. Trimming removed 4 bases from V and 2 bases from J; junction bases left unmatched: 8. The CDR3 DNA follows: TGTGCCAGCAGTTCCGGCGGCGGGAGTCCCTACAATGAGCAGTTCTTC. The encoded protein is CASSSGGGSPYNEQFF.

This clonotype was detected only a few times. CDR3 DNA sequence: TGCGCCAGCAGCTCTAGCGGGAGGTCAGCCTACAATGAGCAGTTCTTC. It translates to CASSSSGRSAYNEQFF. The V call is TRBV5-1, the J call TRBJ2-1, with TRBD2 matching 11 bases. CDR1 and CDR2 from the germline V gene are SGHRS and YFSETQ. The CDR3 length is 16 residues. The V and J ends lost 3 bases and 2 bases, in that order; junction bases with no gene match: 4.

This clonotype was picked up a small number of times. The V call is TRBV18, the J call TRBJ1-4; TRBD1 matches 7 bases. V shed 3 bases, J shed 5 bases, and the junction held 0 bases outside the gene matches. Per the germline V gene, CDR1 is KGHSH and CDR2 is LQKENI. The CDR3 covers 13 residues. The CDR3 protein is CASSPGQNEKLFF. In DNA, the CDR3 is TGTGCCAGCTCACCGGGACAGAATGAAAAACTGTTTTTT.

Ten or more counts support this clonotype. The rearrangement uses TRBV9 and TRBJ2-1; D uncertain. Germline V CDR1 and CDR2: SGDLS, YYNGEE. The CDR3 runs 16 residues. V lost 0 bases and J 1 base, leaving 11 bases between the germline ends. The CDR3 DNA reads TGTGCCAGCAGCGTAGCTATGACCCTGTCCTACAATGAGCAGTTCTTC. Residues: CASSVAMTLSYNEQFF.

This clonotype was detected a few times. As DNA, the CDR3 is TGTGCCAGCAGCATCCGGGACAGGGCTTCAGATACGCAGTATTTT. Translated: CASSIRDRASDTQYF. V usage is TRBV6-1 and J usage is TRBJ2-3, with TRBD1 identical over 9 bases. CDR1 is MNHNS, CDR2 SASEGT, per germline. V lost 6 bases to trimming and J lost 4 bases; unmatched junction nucleotides: 8. The CDR3 is 15 residues long.

This chain connects TRBV29-1 to TRBJ1-1; D possibly corresponds to TRBD1 (6 bases). The germline CDR1 and CDR2 sequences are SQVTM and ANQGSEA. The CDR3 has 12 residues. The CDR3 DNA is TGCGCGGGGGGGCATATGAACACTGAAGCTTTCTTT. It specifies CAGGHMNTEAFF.

This clonotype was picked up a small number of times. The chain employs TRBV5-4 and TRBJ2-7; 9 positions match TRBD2. Germline loops: CDR1 SGHNT, CDR2 YYREEE (reference sequence). The CDR3 has 15 amino acids. V dropped 4 bases and J dropped 0; count of bases not matched to a gene: 5. The CDR3 loop is CASSLSGRSSYEQYF. In DNA form, the CDR3 reads TGTGCCAGCAGCCTTAGCGGGAGAAGCTCCTACGAGCAGTACTTC.

CDR3 sequence reads: CASSESTRAGQETQYF. The CDR3 DNA reads as TGCGCCAGCAGTGAGTCGACTCGAGCGGGACAAGAGACCCAGTACTTC. The J gene is TRBJ2-5, the V gene TRBV10-1, with TRBD2 identical over 7 bases. The junction had 6 bases not matched to a gene; V was cut back by 0 bases and J by 2 bases. Germline V lookup: CDR1 WNHNN, CDR2 SYGVQD (reference sequence). The CDR3 consists of 16 residues.

This clonotype was detected only a few times. The chain has TRBV12-3 or TRBV12-4 and TRBJ1-2, with 8 bases that match TRBD1. The CDR3 extends over 13 amino acids. J gave up 6 bases and V 5 bases, and 5 bases lay outside the gene matches. CDR3 DNA sequence: TGTGCCAGCAGTGAACAGGGGGAGGATGGCTACACCTTC. The encoded protein is CASSEQGEDGYTF.

The chain carries TRBV12-3 or TRBV12-4 and TRBJ1-1; no clear D gene. Deletions cut 6 bases from V and 11 bases from J, with 16 bases between. The CDR3 is 12 residues long. CDR3 loop: CASSFRRRVAFF. Here the CDR3 DNA reads TGTGCCAGCAGCTTCAGGAGAAGAGTGGCTTTCTTT.